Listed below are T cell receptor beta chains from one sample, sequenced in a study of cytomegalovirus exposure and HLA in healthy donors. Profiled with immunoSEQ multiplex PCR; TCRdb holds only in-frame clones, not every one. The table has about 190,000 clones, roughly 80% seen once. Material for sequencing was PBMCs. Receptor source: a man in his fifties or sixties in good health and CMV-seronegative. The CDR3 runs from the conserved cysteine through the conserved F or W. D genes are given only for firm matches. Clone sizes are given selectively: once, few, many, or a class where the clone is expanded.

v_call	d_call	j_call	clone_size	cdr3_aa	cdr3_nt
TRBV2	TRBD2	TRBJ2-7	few	CASSEGGGPRYEQYF	TGTGCCAGCAGTGAAGGCGGGGGGCCTCGTTACGAGCAGTACTTC
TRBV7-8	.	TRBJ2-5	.	CASSSLPPDLSTETQYF	TGTGCCAGCAGCTCACTCCCCCCGGACTTATCAACGGAGACCCAGTACTTC
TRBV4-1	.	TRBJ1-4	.	CASSQDRESTNEKLFF	TGCGCCAGCAGCCAAGACCGGGAGTCAACTAATGAAAAACTGTTTTTT
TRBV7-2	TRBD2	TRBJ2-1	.	CASSPGTSGGVFYNEQFF	TGTGCCAGCAGCCCCGGGACTAGCGGGGGCGTTTTCTACAATGAGCAGTTCTTC
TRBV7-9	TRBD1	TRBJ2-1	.	CASSFQGDEQFF	TGTGCCAGCAGCTTCCAGGGGGATGAGCAGTTCTTC
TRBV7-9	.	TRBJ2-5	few	CASSLPGQQETQYF	TGTGCCAGCAGCTTACCTGGACAGCAAGAGACCCAGTACTTC
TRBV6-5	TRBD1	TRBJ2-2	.	CASTRGQGTGELFF	TGTGCCAGCACCCGAGGACAGGGAACCGGGGAGCTGTTTTTT
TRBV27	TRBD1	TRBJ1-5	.	CASSSRGQPQHF	TGTGCCAGCAGTTCCAGGGGGCAGCCCCAGCATTTT
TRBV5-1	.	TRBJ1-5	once	CASSLAGSNQPQHF	TGCGCCAGCAGCTTGGCAGGGAGCAATCAGCCCCAGCATTTT
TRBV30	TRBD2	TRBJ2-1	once	CAWGDPGGYNEQFF	TGTGCCTGGGGGGACCCGGGAGGGTACAATGAGCAGTTCTTC
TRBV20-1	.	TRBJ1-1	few	CSASETPEAFF	TGCAGTGCTAGTGAGACACCTGAAGCTTTCTTT
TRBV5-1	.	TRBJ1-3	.	CASSSQGPGNTIYF	TGCGCCAGCAGCTCCCAGGGCCCCGGAAACACCATATATTTT
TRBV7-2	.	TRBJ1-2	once	CATGAYLNYGYTF	TGTGCCACTGGGGCATACCTTAACTATGGCTACACCTTC
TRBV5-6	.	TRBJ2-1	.	CASSPPFSKRGEQFF	TGTGCCAGCAGCCCTCCCTTCTCTAAACGGGGGGAGCAGTTCTTC
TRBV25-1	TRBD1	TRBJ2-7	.	CASSEYGTGETYEQYF	TGTGCCAGCAGTGAATATGGGACAGGGGAAACCTACGAGCAGTACTTC
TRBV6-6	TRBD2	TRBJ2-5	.	CASSYPSGGNQQYF	TGTGCCAGCAGTTACCCCAGCGGGGGGAACCAGCAGTACTTC
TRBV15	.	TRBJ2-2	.	CATSLQGSNTGELFF	TGTGCCACCAGCCTCCAGGGGAGTAACACCGGGGAGCTGTTTTTT
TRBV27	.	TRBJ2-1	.	CASSPGYNEQFF	TGTGCCAGCAGTCCGGGGTACAATGAGCAGTTCTTC
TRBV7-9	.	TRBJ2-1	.	CSSSLSLGGHEQFF	TGTTCCAGCAGCTTAAGCTTGGGGGGGCATGAGCAGTTCTTC